What follows describes a single T cell receptor (beta chain). This clone appeared a few times. No cognate antigen has been identified for it. Per-base quality was not reported, and no clone a single base away is much larger than it. This specimen comes from a study of blood T cell repertoires in COVID-19 (dated by TCRdb to 2018 to 2020). Regarding the study in general: Samples from collaborators originated in the United States, Italy and Spain and spanned both the acute and convalescent phases of COVID-19. The material from the prospective study consisted of cDNA or gDNA derived from T cells, B-cell-depleted T cells, or PBMCs. The dataset comprised deeply sampled blood TCRbeta repertoires from subjects exposed to, actively infected with, or recovered from COVID-19. The repertoires were made available in a free public database intended to serve as a resource for research on the immune response to SARS-CoV-2. The samples were drawn from the first 160 participants of the ongoing ImmuneRACE study and from 1,254 subjects provided by 6 global collaborators. Sample metadata almost always included a de-identified subject ID, COVID-19 status, age in years and sex. HLA class I and class II types, where available, came from metadata supplied by the sample provider rather than from assay-based typing. Summary of the overall study and its limitations: Clinical and demographic metadata were provided uncurated, with the amount varying by source and participant.

TCRbeta CDR3 regions were amplified from genomic DNA by means of the immunoSEQ Assay, a bias-controlled multiplex PCR. Turning to the authors' computational methods: The number of nucleated cells in each sample was estimated by amplification of reference gene primers within the assay. To quantify the absolute abundance of each unique TCRbeta CDR3 rearrangement, sequence reads were collapsed and filtered. For each sample, productive Simpson clonality was calculated by taking the square root of Simpson's diversity index across productive rearrangements. The table comes from immuneACCESS by way of TCRdb, which keeps in-frame sequences with V and J called. Part of the clones is missing from these tables; in studies checked, under half for an unresolved V gene and the rest for unknown reasons. V, J and clone size derive from that table, while D and trimming were established from the DNA sequence. The sample data list about 130,000 clones, and roughly 83% of these were observed just once. Jointly, the top ten make up less than 20% of the sample.

Collaborating institutions collected whole blood in K2EDTA tubes following their own protocols. For TCRbeta analysis, collaborator samples were shipped as frozen whole blood, as isolated PBMCs, or as DNA extracted from either sample type. The sample taken for sequencing was peripheral blood. The TCR was taken from a woman in her forties or fifties with acute or convalescent COVID-19.

The CDR3 has the sequence CASSVAQGGWTDTQYF. The sequence in DNA is TGTGCCAGCAGCGTAGCCCAGGGGGGCTGGACAGATACGCAGTATTTT. The V gene is TRBV9 and the J gene is TRBJ2-3; the D segment could be TRBD1, given 7 matching bases. Via the germline V gene, CDR1 is SGDLS and CDR2 YYNGEE. V drops 0 bases and J drops 3 bases, leaving 14 bases in between. From the cysteine through the phenylalanine, the CDR3 covers 16 amino acids. Just the 48-base CDR3 DNA is kept, in frame starting at base 1. With the rest looked up from the reference TRBV9 and TRBJ2-3 genes rather than sequenced, the full variable domain is DSGVTQTPKHLITATGQRVTLRCSPRSGDLSVYWYQQSLDQGLQFLIQYYNGEERAKGNILERFSAQQFPDLHSELNLSSLELGDSALYFCASSVAQGGWTDTQYFGPGTRLTVL.